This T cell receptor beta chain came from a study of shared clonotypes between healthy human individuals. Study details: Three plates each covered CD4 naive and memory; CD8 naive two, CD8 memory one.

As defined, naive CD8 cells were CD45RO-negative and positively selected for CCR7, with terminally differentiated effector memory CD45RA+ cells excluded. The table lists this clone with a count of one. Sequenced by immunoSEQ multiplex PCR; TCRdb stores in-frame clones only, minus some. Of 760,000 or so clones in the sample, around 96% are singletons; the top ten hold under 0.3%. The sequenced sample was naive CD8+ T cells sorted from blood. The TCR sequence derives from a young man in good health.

In DNA, the CDR3 is TGCGCCAGCAAAAAGGCCTTTGCAACTAATGAAAAACTGTTTTTT. Protein sequence: CASKKAFATNEKLFF. The chain has TRBV5-1 and TRBJ1-4, with D unclear. This CDR3 is 15 amino acids long. Germline loops: CDR1 SGHRS, CDR2 YFSETQ. The V end lost 6 bases, the J end lost 0 bases, and 12 bases lay between the germline ends.